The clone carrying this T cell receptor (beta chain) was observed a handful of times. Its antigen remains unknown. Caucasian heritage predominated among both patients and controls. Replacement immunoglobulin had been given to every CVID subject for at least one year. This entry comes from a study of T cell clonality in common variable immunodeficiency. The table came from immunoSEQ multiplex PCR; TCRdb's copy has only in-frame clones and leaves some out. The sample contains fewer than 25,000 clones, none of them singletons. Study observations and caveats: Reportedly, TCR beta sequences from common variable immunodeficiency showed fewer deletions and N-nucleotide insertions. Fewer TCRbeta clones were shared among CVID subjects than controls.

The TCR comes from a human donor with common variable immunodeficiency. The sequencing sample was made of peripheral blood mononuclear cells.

Here the CDR3 reads CASMPDRGSNQPQHF. CDR3 bases read: TGTGCCAGCATGCCGGACAGGGGGAGCAATCAGCCC. The chain is built from TRBV2 and TRBJ1-5, with TRBD1 matching 10 bases. The sequence runs out 3 residues before the end of the CDR3; the remainder is reconstructed from the germline J gene. V dropped 7 bases and J dropped 1; count of bases not matched to a gene: 4. The germline gives CDR1 SNHLY, CDR2 FYNNEI. CDR3 length equals 15 residues.